This is a list of T cell receptor beta chains from one sample in a study of blood T cell repertoires in COVID-19. Libraries were prepared by immunoSEQ multiplex PCR; TCRdb keeps only in-frame clonotypes and omits some of them. This sample has 45,000 to 55,000 clones, with about nine tenths found just once. The specimen was peripheral blood. All receptors come from a man in his fifties or sixties with active COVID-19. The conserved cysteine and the conserved F or W are not part of the CDR3 here. The D gene is left open where the match is weak. Some rows have no size entry. The others give once, few or many, or a class for an expanded clone.

-	-	TRBV7-9	TRBJ1-1	ASSLEYTFEAF
-	TRBD1	TRBV7-3	TRBJ1-1	ASSQGQGWNTEAF
once	-	TRBV9	TRBJ2-7	ASSVADKVMGEQY
-	-	TRBV11-2	TRBJ1-3	ASSFTGAGNTIY
-	-	TRBV2	TRBJ2-3	ASRPPQGRSTDTQY
-	-	TRBV9	TRBJ2-1	ASSVVASIPYNEQF
-	-	TRBV6-5	TRBJ2-7	ASSDRYEQY
-	TRBD2	TRBV2	TRBJ2-3	ASSEAWGGDTQY
-	TRBD1	TRBV19	TRBJ1-2	ASSTRGQDYGYT
-	TRBD1	TRBV6-5	TRBJ1-2	ASSYSRTGGGYGYT
-	TRBD1	TRBV6-2/TRBV6-3	TRBJ1-6	ASSSQGRSPLH
-	-	TRBV11-2	TRBJ1-1	ASSLDRGPGGMNTEAF
-	TRBD1	TRBV29-1	TRBJ2-2	SVELDRAATGELF
-	-	TRBV28	TRBJ1-5	ASSLQGTSNQPQH
-	TRBD2	TRBV19	TRBJ2-2	ASRAGASYTGELF
-	TRBD1	TRBV27	TRBJ1-2	ASSAERGQGYGYT
-	-	TRBV7-3	TRBJ2-7	ASSLINPSEQY
-	-	TRBV4-3	TRBJ2-7	ASSQGISASSYEQY
once	TRBD1	TRBV30	TRBJ1-5	AWSVMTGNQPQH
-	TRBD1	TRBV6-5	TRBJ1-3	ASRPGQLGNTIY
-	-	TRBV27	TRBJ2-1	ASSFRPLGQGFTNEQF
-	-	TRBV24-1	TRBJ2-5	ATSGGSRETQY
-	-	TRBV9	TRBJ1-1	ASSPEGWGGNTEAF
-	-	TRBV5-4	TRBJ1-6	ATNRASDNSPLH
once	TRBD1	TRBV5-4	TRBJ2-3	ASSLGLQGADTQY
-	TRBD1	TRBV6-5	TRBJ1-1	AHKHGQGNTEAF
-	-	TRBV27	TRBJ2-7	ASSPRSLVYEQY